This T cell receptor (beta chain) was sequenced in a study of T-cell reconstitution after alpha-beta-depleted transplantation in children. Unique molecular identifiers were used in preparing the TCRbeta library. Each CDR3 protein gets one entry after TCRdb re-called the PCR reads with MiXCR. The table records some 390,000 distinct CDR3 sequences, about a fifth of them present only once. This clonotype was counted between two and nine times. This specimen was PBMCs from the stem cell graft donor, taken from the stem cell graft. The origin of this receptor is a human donor who donated a stem cell graft to a child with acute myeloid leukemia.

CDR3 DNA: TGCGCCAGCAGCTATGGGGGGGACGCCAGGGCGAGGGAGCAGTACTTC. It is translated as CASSYGGDARAREQYF. The J gene is TRBJ2-7, the V gene TRBV5-1; 7 bases align to TRBD2. Germline V gene data show CDR1 as SGHRS and CDR2 as YFSETQ. CDR3 length: 16 residues. After removal of 3 bases from V and 7 bases from J, the junction contained 16 bases not matched to a gene.